This TCR beta chain appears in the sequencing data of a study of blood T cell repertoires in COVID-19. Between the trimmed V and J ends, which lost 5 bases and 3 bases, there was a span of 17 bases. Germline CDR1 is LNHDA and CDR2 is SQIVND (reference sequence). CDR3 length equals 15 residues. Clones were read by immunoSEQ multiplex PCR, and TCRdb kept only the in-frame ones, dropping some. Seen here are hundreds of thousands of clones, approximately 90% observed once, and the top ten hold around 6.5%. Sequenced material: peripheral blood. V and J are TRBV19 and TRBJ2-7, with a weak D call TRBD1 (7 bases). The sequence was obtained from a man of 80 years or more with acute or convalescent COVID-19. The DNA of the CDR3 is TGTGCCAGTAGTTCTCCACCAGGGGGGCTCTACGAGCAGTACTTC. Translating gives CASSSPPGGLYEQYF.